The 2 T cell receptor beta chains below were found in one sample sequenced in a study of identifying expanded T cells in peripheral blood. Libraries were prepared by immunoSEQ multiplex PCR; TCRdb keeps only in-frame clonotypes and omits some of them. In the table there are around 94,000 clones, about 91% of which are singletons. The source material was blood. All receptors come from a person aged 18 to 75 in good health.

The V gene is TRBV27, the J gene TRBJ2-5, with TRBD2 matching 16 bases. After removal of 3 bases from V and 6 bases from J, the junction contained 7 bases not matched to a gene. This CDR3 comprises 17 residues. Germline V CDR1 and CDR2: MNHEY, SMNVEV (reference sequence). CDR3 coding DNA: TGTGCCAGCAGTTTTCAGGGACTAGCGGGAGGGCCGAAGACCCAGTACTTC. Translating it yields CASSFQGLAGGPKTQYF.

The J gene is TRBJ2-7, the V gene TRBV7-2, with D perhaps matching TRBD1 (6 bases). V was shortened by 2 bases and J by 2 bases, with 10 bases between the two germline ends. This CDR3 comprises 14 residues. Germline V gene data show CDR1 as SGHTA and CDR2 as FQGNSA. The CDR3 DNA reads TGTGCCAGCAGCTTAAACAGGGTCGCCTACGAGCAGTACTTC. Its translation is CASSLNRVAYEQYF.